Given below is one T cell receptor (beta chain) in context. Other nucleotide sequences in the sample specify the same CDR3. The source of the sample is a study of blood T cell repertoires in COVID-19. Whole-study context: Acute and convalescent COVID-19 specimens originated in the United States, Italy and Spain. T cells, B-cell-depleted T cells, or PBMCs provided the cDNA or gDNA that served as material.

Germline V lookup: CDR1 SGHRS, CDR2 YFSETQ. V shed 4 bases and J shed 2 bases, with 9 bases lying between them. The CDR3 contains 13 residues. Methods used by the authors: Amplification of reference gene primers provided the estimated nucleated cell counts. The repertoire was sequenced with immunoSEQ multiplex PCR; TCRdb's copy has only in-frame clones and lacks some. V and J calls and clone size are copied from that table; D and trimming were computed from the DNA. The table includes roughly 240,000 clones, almost 85% detected once. The sequencing input was peripheral blood. The sequence was obtained from a woman of 80 years or more with acute or convalescent COVID-19. This chain connects TRBV5-1 to TRBJ2-5; D possibly corresponds to TRBD2 (5 bases). The CDR3 DNA reads TGCGCCAGCAGCCCCGGACTTCAAGAGACCCAGTACTTC. Its translation: CASSPGLQETQYF.